This TCR beta chain is drawn from a study of T cell responses to AZD1222 COVID-19 vaccine. Study results and caveats: Repertoire sampling was restricted to post-peak T cell response timepoints. Rises in breadth and depth of Spike-specific TCRs came after two AZD1222 doses. A mostly white British donor set with more females was recruited, and clonal diversity was possibly underestimated. Vaccine-related CD4 TCRs covered spike, predominating at 160-218 and 743-854.

As for this clone: Its cognate antigen is unknown.

The CDR3 runs to 15 residues. Germline V gene data show CDR1 as SNHLY and CDR2 as FYNNEI. V lost 5 bases and J lost 2, with 16 bases in between. Method: immunoSEQ multiplex PCR; TCRdb's copy keeps in-frame clones and lacks some. The sample consists of 150,000 or so clones, 85% to 95% of them appearing once. The sample here was peripheral blood, taken on day 0 of MenACWY control vaccination. This chain links TRBV2 with TRBJ2-7, with D possibly TRBD1 on 7 matching bases. The TCR comes from an adult in good health. DNA for the CDR3: TGTGCCAGCAGTCTTTCAGGGGGGTCAACCTACGAGCAGTACTTC. It is translated as CASSLSGGSTYEQYF.